The present TCR beta chain was sequenced within a study of early T cells in non-severe SARS-CoV-2 infection. This clonotype was counted between two and nine times. Individually, cDNA molecules had unique molecular identifiers attached to them. TCRdb used MiXCR to reprocess the 5' RACE reads, holding one entry per CDR3 protein. This sample has 43,000 or so distinct CDR3 sequences; under 9.5% occur once, and the top ten carry approximately 8%. CDR1 is WNHNN, CDR2 SYGVQD, per germline (reference sequence). With 0 bases removed from V and 9 bases from J, the gap between germline ends came to 12 bases. This CDR3 has 13 residues.

The sequence derives from an adult who was a healthcare worker with PCR-confirmed SARS-CoV-2 infection or an uninfected control (not recorded which). Sequenced: whole blood. This chain links TRBV10-1 with TRBJ2-7; D not certain. The CDR3 DNA follows: TGCGCCAGCAGTGAGTCGTATCCCTCCGGGCAGTACTTC. Translating it yields CASSESYPSGQYF.